These 29 T cell receptor beta chains came from one sample sequenced in a study of identical twins. TCRdb redid the calling of the 5' RACE reads with MiXCR, one entry per CDR3 protein. The sample carries hundreds of thousands of distinct CDR3 sequences, 6% to 8.5% recorded once. The same data also went into a second study, on yellow fever vaccine responses in identical twins.

Sequencing was performed on CD8+ T cells sorted from blood. These TCRs come from a woman between 18 and 29 years old in good health.

This clonotype was seen repeatedly, ten times or more. This chain links TRBV10-3 with TRBJ2-5, with D uncertain. The CDR3 loop spans 15 amino acids. Germline loops: CDR1 ENHRY, CDR2 SYGVKD. The ends were cut back, 2 bases at V and 1 base at J, with 11 bases in the middle. The CDR3 loop reads CAISEGRGFQETQYF. CDR3 in DNA: TGTGCCATCAGTGAGGGCCGCGGATTCCAAGAGACCCAGTACTTC.

This clonotype was recorded at least ten times. The CDR3: CSAEWRDSRSTDTQYF. The CDR3 DNA sequence: TGCAGTGCGGAGTGGCGGGACTCCCGTAGCACAGATACGCAGTATTTT. The gene calls are TRBV20-1 and TRBJ2-3; a weak D match, TRBD2 (6 bases). The germline V and J ends were trimmed by 6 bases and 0 bases, with 19 bases remaining between them. This CDR3 contains 16 residues. The germline gives CDR1 DFQATT, CDR2 SNEGSKA (reference sequence).

The rearrangement joins TRBV4-1 to TRBJ1-4; D call uncertain. From germline, CDR1 is MGHRA and CDR2 YSYEKL. V lost 4 bases, J lost 3 bases, and 9 bases lay in between. This CDR3 spans 14 amino acids. CDR3 sequence reads: CASSPLVPNEKLFF. The DNA for the CDR3 is TGCGCCAGCAGCCCCCTTGTCCCTAATGAAAAACTGTTTTTT.

The rearrangement joins TRBV25-1 to TRBJ2-1; 14 nucleotides align to TRBD2. V trimming: 4 bases; J trimming: 9 bases; junction bases outside the gene matches: 8. Germline assignment: CDR1 MGHDK and CDR2 SYGVNS. This CDR3 has 16 amino acids. The CDR3 DNA reads as TGTGCCAGCAGTGCGCCGGGACTAGCGGGAGTGAGTGAGCAGTTCTTC. This sequence encodes CASSAPGLAGVSEQFF.

This clonotype was counted many times. Written as DNA, the CDR3 is TGTGCCAGCAGCTTAGTTGGGGACTCGACTTACGAGCAGTACTTC. It yields the protein CASSLVGDSTYEQYF. The V call is TRBV13, the J call TRBJ2-7; TRBD2 is a possible D gene (6 bases). Trimming stripped 1 base from V and 4 bases from J, with 14 bases between. CDR1 and CDR2 from the germline V gene are PRHDT and FYEKMQ (reference sequence). The CDR3 extends over 15 amino acids. Based on the CDR3 plus reference TRBV13 and TRBJ2-7, the full variable domain is AAGVIQSPRHLIKEKRETATLKCYPIPRHDTVYWYQQGPGQDPQFLISFYEKMQSDKGSIPDRFSAQQFSDYHSELNMSSLELGDSALYFCASSLVGDSTYEQYFGPGTRLTVT.

This clonotype was detected only a few times. The genes are TRBV7-9 and TRBJ2-5; 9 positions match TRBD2. The germline V gene encodes CDR1 SEHNR and CDR2 FQNEAQ (reference sequence). Germline trimming cut 6 bases from V and 5 bases from J; bases unmatched to any gene: 7. The CDR3 consists of 14 residues. The CDR3 loop reads CASRAGGPEETQYF. CDR3 bases: TGTGCCAGCAGGGCGGGAGGGCCGGAGGAGACCCAGTACTTC. Drawing the rest from reference TRBV7-9 and TRBJ2-5, the complete variable domain is DTGVSQNPRHKITKRGQNVTFRCDPISEHNRLYWYRQTLGQGPEFLTYFQNEAQLEKSRLLSDRFSAERPKGSFSTLEIQRTEQGDSAMYLCASRAGGPEETQYFGPGTRLLVL.

The rearrangement links TRBV24-1 to TRBJ1-1; tentatively, D is TRBD1 (6 bases). CDR1 is KGHDR and CDR2 is SFDVKD in the germline V gene. The length of the CDR3 is 11 residues. Deletions cut 9 bases from V and 6 bases from J, with 10 bases between. The CDR3 loop reads CATQQGPEAFF. The CDR3 region has the DNA TGTGCCACCCAACAGGGTCCTGAAGCTTTCTTT.

The table lists this clonotype with many counts. V and J are TRBV15 and TRBJ2-1; either TRBD1 or TRBD2 may supply D (5 bases each). Trimming shortened V by 5 bases and J by 1 base, and 24 bases separated the two germline ends. The germline V gene has CDR1 LNHNV and CDR2 YYDKDF (reference sequence). The CDR3 consists of 19 residues. Written as DNA, the CDR3 is TGTGCCACCAGCGGCCCCCGGGACCCAGATGAGGGGTCCTACAATGAGCAGTTCTTC. It yields the protein CATSGPRDPDEGSYNEQFF.

V and J are TRBV7-9 and TRBJ2-5; D may match TRBD1 or TRBD2 (6 bases each). This CDR3 comprises 15 residues. The V gene's germline CDR1 is SEHNR and CDR2 FQNEAQ (reference sequence). V shed 6 bases and J shed 2 bases, with 16 bases lying between them. CDR3 residues: CASRVGGSPQETQYF. The DNA for the CDR3 is TGTGCCAGCAGGGTAGGGGGGAGTCCTCAAGAGACCCAGTACTTC.

At least ten counts were recorded for this clonotype. The chain carries TRBV5-1 and TRBJ2-7; the D gene is possibly TRBD2 (5 bases). Germline assignment: CDR1 SGHRS and CDR2 YFSETQ. Trimming removed 3 bases at V and 2 bases at J, with 9 bases between. The CDR3 is 13 amino acids. CDR3 in amino acids: CASSSAGAYEQYF. DNA of the CDR3: TGCGCCAGCAGCTCCGCCGGGGCCTACGAGCAGTACTTC.

This clonotype was seen a handful of times. The genes are TRBV12-3 or TRBV12-4 and TRBJ1-2; D not certain. V was trimmed by 7 bases and J by 6 bases, leaving 15 bases between them. The CDR3 contains 13 residues. As DNA, the CDR3 is TGTGCCAGCACCTCGTTGGGAGACGATGGCTACACCTTC. Protein product: CASTSLGDDGYTF.

There are a few counts of this clonotype. The chain employs TRBV7-9 and TRBJ2-1, with D unclear. The germline CDR1 and CDR2 sequences are SEHNR and FQNEAQ (reference sequence). This CDR3 comprises 15 residues. V was cut by 3 bases and J by 6 bases, with 15 bases left in between. CDR3 region: CASSLRSEFRNEQFF. The CDR3 nucleotides read TGTGCCAGCAGCTTGCGGAGCGAGTTTCGCAATGAGCAGTTCTTC. The full variable domain, completed using reference TRBV7-9 and TRBJ2-1, is DTGVSQNPRHKITKRGQNVTFRCDPISEHNRLYWYRQTLGQGPEFLTYFQNEAQLEKSRLLSDRFSAERPKGSFSTLEIQRTEQGDSAMYLCASSLRSEFRNEQFFGPGTRLTVL.

This clonotype has just a few counts. V usage is TRBV27 and J usage is TRBJ2-7; 10 bases align to TRBD1. The CDR3 runs to 13 residues. The germline V gene has CDR1 MNHEY and CDR2 SMNVEV (reference sequence). With 5 bases clipped from V and 7 bases from J, the junction kept 5 bases outside the gene matches. The CDR3 coding sequence is TGTGCCAGCAGTCCAGGGACAGGGGTTGAGCAGTACTTC. Its translation is CASSPGTGVEQYF.

This clonotype was counted ten times or more. V usage is TRBV6-1 and J usage is TRBJ2-1; 7 bases map to TRBD1. This CDR3 has 14 amino acids. Germline CDR1 and CDR2: MNHNS and SASEGT. Trimming removed 5 bases from V and 7 bases from J; junction bases left unmatched: 8. In DNA form, the CDR3 reads TGTGCCAGCAGTCCCGGGACAGAGGCGAATGAGCAGTTCTTC. This gives the protein CASSPGTEANEQFF.

The chain uses TRBV5-1 and TRBJ1-4, with D possibly being TRBD1 (5 bases). The CDR3 loop spans 15 amino acids. Germline values: CDR1 SGHRS, CDR2 YFSETQ. V lost 4 bases to trimming and J lost 7 bases, with 17 bases between them. DNA for the CDR3: TGCGCCAGCAGCAAAACACGGATCGGGGGTGAAAAACTGTTTTTT. Its translation: CASSKTRIGGEKLFF.

The CDR3 spells CASSTSGGGVYNEQFF. CDR3 coding DNA: TGTGCCAGCAGCACTAGCGGGGGGGGCGTTTACAATGAGCAGTTCTTC. The chain carries TRBV5-6 and TRBJ2-1; 13 bases match TRBD2. The CDR3 extends over 16 amino acids. The V gene end was trimmed by 4 bases and the J gene end by 4 bases; junction bases not matched to a gene: 5. In germline, CDR1 is SGHDT, CDR2 YYEEEE.

This clonotype was seen a few times. The chain couples TRBV7-9 to TRBJ2-5, with D uncertain. This CDR3 contains 14 residues. Germline V gene lookup returns CDR1 SEHNR and CDR2 FQNEAQ (reference sequence). Trimming took off 11 bases at V and 4 bases at J, with 20 bases between the two ends. This CDR3 is CAVLGGSPRETQYF. The CDR3 nucleotides read TGTGCCGTACTGGGTGGGTCCCCAAGAGAGACCCAGTACTTC.

This chain connects TRBV6-1 to TRBJ2-7; TRBD1 agrees at 7 bases. In germline, CDR1 is MNHNS, CDR2 SASEGT. J lost 3 bases, V lost 6 bases, and 5 bases had no gene match. The CDR3 consists of 13 residues. For the CDR3, the DNA is TGTGCCAGCAGCCGAGGGACAGTCTACGAGCAGTACTTC. Translated: CASSRGTVYEQYF.

This clonotype was counted a few times. The V and J genes are TRBV2 and TRBJ2-3, with a weak D call TRBD2 (5 bases). V was shortened by 7 bases and J by 2 bases, with 10 bases between the two germline ends. Germline V CDR1 and CDR2: SNHLY, FYNNEI. The CDR3 runs 13 residues. The CDR3 bases are TGTGCCAGCAATCCGGGATCCACAGATACGCAGTATTTT. Amino acids: CASNPGSTDTQYF. Full variable domain (outside the CDR3, taken from reference TRBV2 and TRBJ2-3): EPEVTQTPSHQVTQMGQEVILRCVPISNHLYFYWYRQILGQKVEFLVSFYNNEISEKSEIFDDQFSVERPDGSNFTLKIRSTKLEDSAMYFCASNPGSTDTQYFGPGTRLTVL.

V gene TRBV5-1 combines with J gene TRBJ2-1, with TRBD2 matching 11 bases. Trimming removed 3 bases from V and 8 bases from J; junction bases left unmatched: 10. CDR3 length: 16 amino acids. Germline values: CDR1 SGHRS, CDR2 YFSETQ. CDR3 amino acids: CASSWRTSGGGDEQFF. The CDR3 DNA reads TGCGCCAGCAGCTGGAGAACTAGCGGGGGTGGGGATGAGCAGTTCTTC.

This chain joins TRBV6-2 or TRBV6-3 and TRBJ2-7; D could derive from TRBD1 or TRBD2 (5 bases each). The V gene's germline CDR1 is MNHEY and CDR2 SVGEGT. V lost 0 bases, J lost 1 base, and 13 bases lay in between. The CDR3 contains 16 residues. The CDR3 here is CASSYSVGEASYEQYV. CDR3 coding DNA: TGTGCCAGCAGTTACTCTGTGGGGGAAGCGTCCTACGAGCAGTACGTC.

The rearrangement links TRBV2 to TRBJ2-1, with 8 nucleotides matching TRBD2. Germline V gene data show CDR1 as SNHLY and CDR2 as FYNNEI. The CDR3 is 12 residues long. Losses at the gene ends were 5 bases for V and 8 bases for J; bases not matched to a gene: 2. The CDR3 region has the DNA TGTGCCAGCAGTCCACTAGCGGATGAGCAGTTCTTC. Translation gives CASSPLADEQFF.

Many counts were recorded for this clonotype. The chain uses TRBV20-1 and TRBJ2-4; D unresolved. CDR1 is DFQATT, CDR2 SNEGSKA, per germline (reference sequence). The CDR3 covers 13 residues. Trimming took 0 bases from V and 8 from J, leaving 11 bases between them. For the CDR3, the DNA is TGCAGTGCTAGAGACGGCGGATTCGACATTCAGTACTTC. It encodes CSARDGGFDIQYF.

This chain connects TRBV28 to TRBJ2-5; D not resolved. CDR1 is MDHEN and CDR2 is SYDVKM in the germline V gene. The CDR3 is 16 amino acids. Trimming removed 8 bases at V and 0 bases at J, with 19 bases between. In DNA form, the CDR3 reads TGTGCCAGCTCCCTCGTTGGCTACCCGTACCAAGAGACCCAGTACTTC. Translating gives CASSLVGYPYQETQYF.

The V gene is TRBV3-1, the J gene TRBJ2-1, with D tentatively TRBD2 (6 bases). V was shortened by 5 bases and J by 7 bases, with 21 bases between the two germline ends. This CDR3 is 16 amino acids long. Germline loops: CDR1 LGHDT, CDR2 YNNKEL (reference sequence). The CDR3 sequence: CASSDLTGVGLNEQFF. In nucleotides, the CDR3 is TGTGCCAGCAGCGACCTCACGGGGGTGGGACTGAATGAGCAGTTCTTC.

In this sample, this clonotype turned up a few times. The chain joins TRBV20-1 to TRBJ2-1; maybe TRBD2 (6 bases). The germline V gene encodes CDR1 DFQATT and CDR2 SNEGSKA (reference sequence). Trimming stripped 3 bases from V and 0 bases from J, with 12 bases between. This CDR3 contains 15 residues. As DNA, the CDR3 is TGCAGTGCTAGGGGAGCGGGTAGCTCCTACAATGAGCAGTTCTTC. Translating gives CSARGAGSSYNEQFF.

In its sample, this clonotype was seen many times. The genes are TRBV2 and TRBJ2-1; possible D gene TRBD2, 5 bases. V was cut by 3 bases and J by 8 bases, with 8 bases left in between. The length of the CDR3 is 12 residues. In germline, CDR1 is SNHLY, CDR2 FYNNEI. CDR3 region: CASSDPGDEQFF. CDR3 DNA sequence: TGTGCCAGCAGTGACCCCGGGGATGAGCAGTTCTTC.

This clonotype was found many times. CDR3: CASSPSAGSYGYTF. The DNA of the CDR3 is TGTGCCAGCAGTCCCTCGGCGGGCTCCTATGGCTACACCTTC. The V gene is TRBV6-5, the J gene TRBJ1-2; D is ambiguous. CDR3 length equals 14 residues. The ends were cut back, 5 bases at V and 4 bases at J, with 14 bases in the middle. Germline values: CDR1 MNHEY, CDR2 SVGAGI.

This sequence joins TRBV6-1 and TRBJ2-7; tentatively, D is TRBD2 (6 bases). There are 11 residues in the CDR3. V was shortened by 6 bases and J by 5 bases, with 8 bases between the two germline ends. The germline CDR1 and CDR2 sequences are MNHNS and SASEGT. The CDR3 region has the DNA TGTGCCAGCAGACTAGCTAACGAGCAGTACTTC. It is translated as CASRLANEQYF.